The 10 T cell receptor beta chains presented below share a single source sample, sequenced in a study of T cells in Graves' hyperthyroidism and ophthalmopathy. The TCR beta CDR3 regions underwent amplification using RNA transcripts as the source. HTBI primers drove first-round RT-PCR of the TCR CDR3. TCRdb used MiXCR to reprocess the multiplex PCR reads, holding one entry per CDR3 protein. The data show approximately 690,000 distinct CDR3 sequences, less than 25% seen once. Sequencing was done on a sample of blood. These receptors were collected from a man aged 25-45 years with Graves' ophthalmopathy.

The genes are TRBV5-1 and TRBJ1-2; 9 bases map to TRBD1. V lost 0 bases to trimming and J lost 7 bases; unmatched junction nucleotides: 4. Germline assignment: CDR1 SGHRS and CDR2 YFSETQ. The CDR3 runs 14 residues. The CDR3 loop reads CASSLVQGAPGYTF. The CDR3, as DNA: TGCGCCAGCAGCTTGGTACAGGGGGCGCCTGGCTACACCTTC.

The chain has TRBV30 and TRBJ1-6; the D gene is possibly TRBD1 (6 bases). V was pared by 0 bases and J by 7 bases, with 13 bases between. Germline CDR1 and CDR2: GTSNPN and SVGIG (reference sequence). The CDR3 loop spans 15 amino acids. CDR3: CAWSVGTGLNSPLHF. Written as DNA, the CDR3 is TGTGCCTGGAGTGTCGGAACAGGGCTAAATTCACCCCTCCACTTT.

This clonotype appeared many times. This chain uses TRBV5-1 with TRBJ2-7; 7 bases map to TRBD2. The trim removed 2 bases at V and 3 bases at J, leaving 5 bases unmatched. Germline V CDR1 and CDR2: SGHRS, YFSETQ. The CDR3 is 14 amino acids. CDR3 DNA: TGCGCCAGCAGCTTCGAGGGAGGGTACTACGAGCAGTACTTC. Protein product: CASSFEGGYYEQYF.

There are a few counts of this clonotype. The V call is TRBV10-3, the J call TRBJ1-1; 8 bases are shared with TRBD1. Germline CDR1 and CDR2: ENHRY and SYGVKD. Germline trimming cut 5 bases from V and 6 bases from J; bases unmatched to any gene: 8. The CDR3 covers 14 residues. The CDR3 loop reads CAISSGTGTAEAFF. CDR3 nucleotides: TGTGCCATCAGTTCCGGGACAGGCACTGCTGAAGCTTTCTTT.

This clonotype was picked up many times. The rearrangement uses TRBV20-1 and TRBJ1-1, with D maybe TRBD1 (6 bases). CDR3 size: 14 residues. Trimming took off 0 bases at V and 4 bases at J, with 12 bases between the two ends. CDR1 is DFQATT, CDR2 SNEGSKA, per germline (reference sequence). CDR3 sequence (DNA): TGCAGTGCTAGAGATCTTGGAGGGGGCACTGAAGCTTTCTTT. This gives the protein CSARDLGGGTEAFF.

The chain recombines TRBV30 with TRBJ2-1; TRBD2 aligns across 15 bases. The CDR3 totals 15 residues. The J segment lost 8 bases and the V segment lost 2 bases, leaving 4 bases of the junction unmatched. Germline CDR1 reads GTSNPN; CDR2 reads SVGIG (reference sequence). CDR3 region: CAWSKGLAGGDEQFF. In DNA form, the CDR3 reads TGTGCCTGGAGTAAAGGACTAGCGGGAGGGGATGAGCAGTTCTTC. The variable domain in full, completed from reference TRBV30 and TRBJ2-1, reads SQTIHQWPATLVQPVGSPLSLECTVEGTSNPNLYWYRQAAGRGLQLLFYSVGIGQISSEVPQNLSASRPQDRQFILSSKKLLLSDSGFYLCAWSKGLAGGDEQFFGPGTRLTVL.

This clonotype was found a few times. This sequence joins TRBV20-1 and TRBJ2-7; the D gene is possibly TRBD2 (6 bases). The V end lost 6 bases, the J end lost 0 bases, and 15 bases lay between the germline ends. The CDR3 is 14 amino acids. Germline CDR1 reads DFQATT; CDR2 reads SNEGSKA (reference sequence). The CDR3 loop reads CSAPVAGSSYEQYF. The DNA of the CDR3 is TGCAGTGCGCCAGTTGCGGGAAGCTCCTACGAGCAGTACTTC.

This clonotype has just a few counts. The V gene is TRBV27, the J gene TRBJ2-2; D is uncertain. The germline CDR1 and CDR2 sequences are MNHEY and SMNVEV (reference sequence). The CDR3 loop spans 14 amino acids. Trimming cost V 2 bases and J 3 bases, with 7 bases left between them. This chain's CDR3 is CASSLVVDTGELFF. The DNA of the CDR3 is TGTGCCAGCAGTTTAGTAGTAGACACCGGGGAGCTGTTTTTT.

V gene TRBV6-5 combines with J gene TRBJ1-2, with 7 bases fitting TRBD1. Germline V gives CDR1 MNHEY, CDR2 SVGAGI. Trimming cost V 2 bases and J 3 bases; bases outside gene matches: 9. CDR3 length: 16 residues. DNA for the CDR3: TGTGCCAGCAGTTACGGGGAGGGGGCGCCTGACTATGGCTACACCTTC. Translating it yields CASSYGEGAPDYGYTF.

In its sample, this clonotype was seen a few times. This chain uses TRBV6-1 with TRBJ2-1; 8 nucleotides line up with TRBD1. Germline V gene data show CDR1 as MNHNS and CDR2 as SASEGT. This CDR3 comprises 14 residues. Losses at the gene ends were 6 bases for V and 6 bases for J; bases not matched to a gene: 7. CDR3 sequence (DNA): TGTGCCAGCAGGGGGATAGACAGGGGCAATGAGCAGTTCTTC. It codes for CASRGIDRGNEQFF.